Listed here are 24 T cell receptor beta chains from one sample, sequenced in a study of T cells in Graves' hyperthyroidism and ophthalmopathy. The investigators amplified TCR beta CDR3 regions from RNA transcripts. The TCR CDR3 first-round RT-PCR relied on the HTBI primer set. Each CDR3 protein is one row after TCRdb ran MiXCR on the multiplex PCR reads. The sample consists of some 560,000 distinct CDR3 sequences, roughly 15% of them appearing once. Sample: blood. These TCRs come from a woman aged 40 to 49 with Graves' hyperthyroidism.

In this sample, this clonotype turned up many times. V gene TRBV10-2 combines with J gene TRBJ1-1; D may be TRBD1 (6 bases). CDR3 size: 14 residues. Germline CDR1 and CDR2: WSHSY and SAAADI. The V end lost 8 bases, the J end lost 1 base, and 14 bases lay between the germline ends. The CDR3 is CASGGGRGNTEAFF. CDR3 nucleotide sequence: TGCGCCAGCGGTGGGGGGCGCGGGAACACTGAAGCTTTCTTT.

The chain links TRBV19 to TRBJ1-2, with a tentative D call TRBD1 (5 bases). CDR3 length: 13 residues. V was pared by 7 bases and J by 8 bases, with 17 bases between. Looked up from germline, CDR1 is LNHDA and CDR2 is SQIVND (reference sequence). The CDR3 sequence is CASTLSSGTGYTF. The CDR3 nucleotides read TGTGCCAGTACTCTAAGTTCAGGGACCGGCTACACCTTC.

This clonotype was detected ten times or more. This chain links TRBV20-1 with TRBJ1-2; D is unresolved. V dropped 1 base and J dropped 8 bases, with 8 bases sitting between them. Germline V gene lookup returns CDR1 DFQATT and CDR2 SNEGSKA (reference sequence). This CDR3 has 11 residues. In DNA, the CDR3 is TGCAGTGCTAGAGGATCGACCGGCTACACCTTC. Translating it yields CSARGSTGYTF.

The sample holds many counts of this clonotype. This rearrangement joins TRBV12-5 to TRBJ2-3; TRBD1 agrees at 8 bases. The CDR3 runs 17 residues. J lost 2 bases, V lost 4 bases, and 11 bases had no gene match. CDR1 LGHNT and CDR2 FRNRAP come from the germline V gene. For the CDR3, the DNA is TGTGCTAGTGGTTGGTACATCCCGGGACAGGACACAGATACGCAGTATTTT. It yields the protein CASGWYIPGQDTDTQYF.

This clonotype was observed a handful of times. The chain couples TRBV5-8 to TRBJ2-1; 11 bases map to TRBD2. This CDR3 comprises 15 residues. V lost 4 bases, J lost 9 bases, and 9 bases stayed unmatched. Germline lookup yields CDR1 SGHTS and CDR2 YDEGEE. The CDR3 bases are TGTGCCAGCAGCACGTTAGCGGGAGGGCCGGGTGAGCAGTTCTTC. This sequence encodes CASSTLAGGPGEQFF.

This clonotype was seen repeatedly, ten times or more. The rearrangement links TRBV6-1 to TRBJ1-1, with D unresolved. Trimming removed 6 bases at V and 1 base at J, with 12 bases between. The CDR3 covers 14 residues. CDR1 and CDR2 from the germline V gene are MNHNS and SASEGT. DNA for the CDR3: TGTGCCAGCAGCGGAGGCGCTAAGAACACTGAAGCTTTCTTT. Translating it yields CASSGGAKNTEAFF.

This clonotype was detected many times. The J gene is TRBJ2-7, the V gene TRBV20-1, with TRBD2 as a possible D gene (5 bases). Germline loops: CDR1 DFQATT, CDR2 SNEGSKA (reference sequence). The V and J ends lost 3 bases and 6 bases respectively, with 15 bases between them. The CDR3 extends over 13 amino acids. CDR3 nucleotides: TGCAGTGCTAGTGGTCTAGCTCCGGGCGAGCAGTACTTC. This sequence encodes CSASGLAPGEQYF.

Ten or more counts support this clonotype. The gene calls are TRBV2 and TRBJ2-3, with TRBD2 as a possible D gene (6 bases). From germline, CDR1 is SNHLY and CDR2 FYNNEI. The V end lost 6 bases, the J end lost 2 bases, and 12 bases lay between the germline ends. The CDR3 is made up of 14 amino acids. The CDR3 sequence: CASRGRDSTDTQYF. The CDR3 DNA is TGTGCCAGCAGGGGAAGGGACTCCACAGATACGCAGTATTTT.

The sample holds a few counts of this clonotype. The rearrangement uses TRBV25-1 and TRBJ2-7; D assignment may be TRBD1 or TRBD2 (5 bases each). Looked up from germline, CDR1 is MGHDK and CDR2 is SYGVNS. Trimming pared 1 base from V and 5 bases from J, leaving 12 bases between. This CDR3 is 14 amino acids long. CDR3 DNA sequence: TGTGCCAGCAGTGAATTTAGCAGGGACCACGAGCAGTACTTC. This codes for CASSEFSRDHEQYF.

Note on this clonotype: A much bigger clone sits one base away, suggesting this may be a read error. The DNA for the CDR3 is TGTGCCAGCAGCCCCGGGAAGAGGGGCGACAAGCAGTTCTTC. Translating gives CASSPGKRGDKQFF. The gene calls are TRBV7-3 and TRBJ2-1, with D perhaps assigned TRBD1 or TRBD2 (5 bases each). Germline loops: CDR1 SGHTA, CDR2 FQGTGA. This CDR3 is built from 14 residues. V was clipped by 5 bases and J by 11 bases, with 19 bases between them.

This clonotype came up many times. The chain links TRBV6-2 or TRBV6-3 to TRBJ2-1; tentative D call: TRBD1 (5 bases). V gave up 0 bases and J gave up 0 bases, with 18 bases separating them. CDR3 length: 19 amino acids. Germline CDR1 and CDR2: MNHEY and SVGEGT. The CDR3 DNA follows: TGTGCCAGCAGTTACTCGATATTTGCCCCAGGGAACTCCTACAATGAGCAGTTCTTC. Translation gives CASSYSIFAPGNSYNEQFF.

The CDR3 protein is CATSDYMDPLGPDTQYF. CDR3 nucleotide sequence: TGTGCCACCAGTGATTATATGGACCCTTTAGGACCAGATACGCAGTATTTT. This chain links TRBV24-1 with TRBJ2-3; D gene ambiguous. The CDR3 totals 17 residues. Germline values: CDR1 KGHDR, CDR2 SFDVKD. V was cut by 2 bases and J by 4 bases, with 18 bases left in between.

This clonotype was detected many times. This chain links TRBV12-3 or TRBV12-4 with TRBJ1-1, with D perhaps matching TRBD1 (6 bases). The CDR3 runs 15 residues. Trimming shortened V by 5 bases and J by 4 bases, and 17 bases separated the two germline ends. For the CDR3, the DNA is TGTGCCAGCAGTCCCTACAGGGCCGGGGGCACTGAAGCTTTCTTT. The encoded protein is CASSPYRAGGTEAFF.

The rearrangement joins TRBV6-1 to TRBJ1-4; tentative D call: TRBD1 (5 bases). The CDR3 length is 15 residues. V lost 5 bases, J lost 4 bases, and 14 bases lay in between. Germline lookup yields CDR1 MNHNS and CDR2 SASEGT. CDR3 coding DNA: TGTGCCAGCAGTTTCGGGGGTACTTATAATGAAAAACTGTTTTTT. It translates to CASSFGGTYNEKLFF.

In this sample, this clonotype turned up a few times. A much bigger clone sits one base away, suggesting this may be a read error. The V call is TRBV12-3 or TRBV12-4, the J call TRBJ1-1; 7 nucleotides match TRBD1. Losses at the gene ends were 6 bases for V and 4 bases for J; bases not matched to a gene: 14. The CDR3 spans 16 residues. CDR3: CASSPQSEGAITEAFF. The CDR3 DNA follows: TGTGCCAGCAGCCCCCAGTCGGAGGGGGCTATCACTGAAGCTTTCTTT.

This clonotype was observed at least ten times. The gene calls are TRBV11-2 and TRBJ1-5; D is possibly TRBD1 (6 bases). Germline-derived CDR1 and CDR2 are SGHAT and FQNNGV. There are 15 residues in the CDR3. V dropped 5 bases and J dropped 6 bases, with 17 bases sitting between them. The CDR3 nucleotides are TGTGCCAGCAGCGAGGACAGCGTGGTCGGTCAGCCCCAGCATTTT. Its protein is CASSEDSVVGQPQHF. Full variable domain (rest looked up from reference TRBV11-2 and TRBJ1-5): EAGVAQSPRYKIIEKRQSVAFWCNPISGHATLYWYQQILGQGPKLLIQFQNNGVVDDSQLPKDRFSAERLKGVDSTLKIQPAKLEDSAVYLCASSEDSVVGQPQHFGDGTRLSIL.

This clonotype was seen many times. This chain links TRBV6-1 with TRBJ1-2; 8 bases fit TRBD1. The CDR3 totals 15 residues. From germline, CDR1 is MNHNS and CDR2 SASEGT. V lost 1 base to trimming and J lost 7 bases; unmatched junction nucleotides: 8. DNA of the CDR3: TGTGCCAGCAGTGAAGTCGGCAGGGGGCCGGTTGGCTACACCTTC. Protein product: CASSEVGRGPVGYTF.

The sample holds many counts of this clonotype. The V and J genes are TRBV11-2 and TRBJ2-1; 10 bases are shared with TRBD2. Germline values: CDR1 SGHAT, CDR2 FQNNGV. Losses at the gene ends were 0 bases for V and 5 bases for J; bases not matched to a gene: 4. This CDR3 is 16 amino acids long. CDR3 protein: CASSLDRTSGNNEQFF. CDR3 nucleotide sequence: TGTGCCAGCAGCTTAGATAGGACTAGCGGTAACAATGAGCAGTTCTTC.

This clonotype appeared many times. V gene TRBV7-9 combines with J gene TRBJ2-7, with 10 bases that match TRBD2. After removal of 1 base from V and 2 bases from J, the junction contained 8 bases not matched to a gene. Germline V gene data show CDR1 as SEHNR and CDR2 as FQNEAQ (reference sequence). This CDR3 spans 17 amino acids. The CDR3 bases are TGTGCCAGCAGCTTAGAATTCGTGACTAGCGGGCCCTACGAGCAGTACTTC. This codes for CASSLEFVTSGPYEQYF.

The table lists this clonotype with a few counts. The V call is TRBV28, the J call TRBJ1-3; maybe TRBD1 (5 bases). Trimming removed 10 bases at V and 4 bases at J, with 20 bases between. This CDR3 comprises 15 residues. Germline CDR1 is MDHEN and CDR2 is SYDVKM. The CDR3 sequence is CATSGRGRQGNTIYF. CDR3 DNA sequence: TGTGCCACCAGCGGTCGGGGACGGCAAGGAAACACCATATATTTT.

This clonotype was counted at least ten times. CDR3: CASSPRLAGGWVSIQYF. Written as DNA, the CDR3 is TGTGCCAGCAGTCCCCGACTAGCGGGAGGTTGGGTTTCCATTCAGTACTTC. The chain couples TRBV12-3 or TRBV12-4 to TRBJ2-4; 13 bases line up with TRBD2. J gave up 9 bases and V 5 bases, and 13 bases lay outside the gene matches. The CDR3 is 17 residues long.

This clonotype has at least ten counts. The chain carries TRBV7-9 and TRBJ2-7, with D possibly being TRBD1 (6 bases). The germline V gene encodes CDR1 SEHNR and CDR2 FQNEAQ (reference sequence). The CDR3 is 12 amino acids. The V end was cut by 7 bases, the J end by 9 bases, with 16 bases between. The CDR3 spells CASTIGQSGQYF. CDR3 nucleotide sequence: TGTGCCAGCACAATTGGACAGTCGGGGCAGTACTTC.

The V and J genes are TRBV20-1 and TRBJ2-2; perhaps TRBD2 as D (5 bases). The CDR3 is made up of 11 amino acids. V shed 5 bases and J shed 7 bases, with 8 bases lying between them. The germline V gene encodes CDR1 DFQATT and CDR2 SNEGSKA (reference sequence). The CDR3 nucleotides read TGCAGTGCTTGGAGGAACGGGGAGCTGTTTTTT. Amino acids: CSAWRNGELFF.

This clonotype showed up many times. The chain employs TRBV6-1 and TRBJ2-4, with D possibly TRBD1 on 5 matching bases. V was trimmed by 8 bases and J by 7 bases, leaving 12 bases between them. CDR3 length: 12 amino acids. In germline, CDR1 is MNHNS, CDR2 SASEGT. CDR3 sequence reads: CASQGVDNIQYF. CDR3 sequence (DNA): TGTGCCAGCCAAGGGGTAGACAACATTCAGTACTTC.